In its sample, the clone carrying this T cell receptor beta chain was seen once. Germline CDR1 and CDR2: SGHNT and YYREEE (reference sequence). V lost 1 base to trimming and J lost 2 bases, with 16 bases between them. The CDR3 runs to 16 residues. Libraries were prepared by immunoSEQ multiplex PCR; TCRdb keeps only in-frame clonotypes and omits some of them. The table lists some 630,000 clones, 72% of them singletons. This entry is derived from a study of shared clonotypes between healthy human individuals. Caucasian adults living in Nashville, Tennessee, provided all samples. The receptor comes from a woman aged 25 to 39 in good health. Material: memory CD4+ T cells sorted from blood. Subset described: CD45RA-negative fraction. The chain has TRBV5-4 and TRBJ2-7, with D perhaps TRBD2 (5 bases). CDR3 protein: CASSLSPRGSTYEQYF. In nucleotides, the CDR3 is TGTGCCAGCAGCTTGTCGCCACGGGGTTCCACCTACGAGCAGTACTTC.